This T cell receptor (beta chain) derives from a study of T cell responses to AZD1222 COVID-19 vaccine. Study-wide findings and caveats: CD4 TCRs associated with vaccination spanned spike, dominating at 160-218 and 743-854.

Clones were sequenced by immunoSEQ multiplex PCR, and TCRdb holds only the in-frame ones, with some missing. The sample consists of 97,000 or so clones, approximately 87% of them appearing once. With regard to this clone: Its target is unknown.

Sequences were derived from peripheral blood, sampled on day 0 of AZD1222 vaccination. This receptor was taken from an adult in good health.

CDR3 residues: CASSIDRTNEQFF. CDR3 coding DNA: TGTGCCAGCAGTATTGACAGGACGAATGAGCAGTTCTTC. This chain links TRBV28 with TRBJ2-1; perhaps TRBD1 as D (6 bases). Trimming left V 5 bases short and J 7 bases short, with 12 bases between. The CDR3 is 13 amino acids. The germline V gene has CDR1 MDHEN and CDR2 SYDVKM. The whole variable domain, remainder taken from reference TRBV28 and TRBJ2-1, is DVKVTQSSRYLVKRTGEKVFLECVQDMDHENMFWYRQDPGLGLRLIYFSYDVKMKEKGDIPEGYSVSREKKERFSLILESASTNQTSMYLCASSIDRTNEQFFGPGTRLTVL.